Below are 27 T cell receptor beta chains sequenced from a single sample in a study of T cell responses to AZD1222 COVID-19 vaccine. The table came from immunoSEQ multiplex PCR; TCRdb's copy has only in-frame clones and leaves some out. The table records 250,000 to 300,000 clones, 90% to 95% of them present only once. The specimen was peripheral blood, collected 28 days after the second AZD1222 dose. Source of these receptors: an adult who received the AZD1222 COVID-19 vaccine.

This rearrangement joins TRBV28 to TRBJ1-4, with a weak D call TRBD1 (6 bases). Germline CDR1 is MDHEN and CDR2 is SYDVKM. Trimming left V 4 bases short and J 4 bases short, with 10 bases between. This CDR3 region has 14 residues. CDR3 residues: CASSSGQSNEKLFF. The CDR3 DNA sequence: TGTGCCAGCAGTTCCGGACAGAGTAATGAAAAACTGTTTTTT.

The chain recombines TRBV28 with TRBJ1-2; D uncertain. Germline V gene data show CDR1 as MDHEN and CDR2 as SYDVKM. Deletions cut 1 base from V and 7 bases from J, with 13 bases between. This CDR3 contains 14 residues. DNA of the CDR3: TGTGCCAGCAGTTTATTTGAAGGGATCGCTGGCTACACCTTC. This encodes CASSLFEGIAGYTF.

The chain employs TRBV28 and TRBJ1-1; D is possibly TRBD1 (5 bases). Trimming pared 6 bases from V and 5 bases from J, leaving 13 bases between. The CDR3 contains 13 residues. The germline V gene has CDR1 MDHEN and CDR2 SYDVKM. Here the CDR3 DNA reads TGTGCCAGCAGCTCCGGGGGGGGGACTGAAGCTTTCTTT. As protein: CASSSGGGTEAFF. The whole variable domain, filled in from reference TRBV28 and TRBJ1-1, reads DVKVTQSSRYLVKRTGEKVFLECVQDMDHENMFWYRQDPGLGLRLIYFSYDVKMKEKGDIPEGYSVSREKKERFSLILESASTNQTSMYLCASSSGGGTEAFFGQGTRLTVV.

This chain connects TRBV4-1 to TRBJ1-4; TRBD1 matches 8 bases. Trimming at V came to 4 bases and at J to 9 bases, leaving 10 bases not matched to a gene. The CDR3 is 15 amino acids. The V gene's germline CDR1 is MGHRA and CDR2 YSYEKL. Written as DNA, the CDR3 is TGCGCCAGCAGCCTTGATGGGACAGGTATTAAAAAACTGTTTTTT. Protein product: CASSLDGTGIKKLFF.

Here the CDR3 reads CASSPWGAGETQYF. The CDR3 DNA sequence: TGCGCCAGCAGCCCCTGGGGGGCTGGAGAGACCCAGTACTTC. The chain uses TRBV5-1 and TRBJ2-5, with D possibly being TRBD1 or TRBD2 (6 bases each). The CDR3 contains 14 residues. Germline V gene lookup returns CDR1 SGHRS and CDR2 YFSETQ. V lost 4 bases and J 4 bases, leaving 14 bases between the germline ends. The full variable domain, completed using reference TRBV5-1 and TRBJ2-5, is KAGVTQTPRYLIKTRGQQVTLSCSPISGHRSVSWYQQTPGQGLQFLFEYFSETQRNKGNFPGRFSGRQFSNSRSEMNVSTLELGDSALYLCASSPWGAGETQYFGPGTRLLVL.

This clone was recorded only once. The chain couples TRBV5-1 to TRBJ2-1, with D perhaps TRBD1 (6 bases). V shed 0 bases and J shed 4 bases, with 11 bases lying between them. CDR3 length equals 15 residues. Germline lookup yields CDR1 SGHRS and CDR2 YFSETQ. The CDR3 nucleotides are TGCGCCAGCAGCTTGGCAGGGGCAAGGTACAATGAGCAGTTCTTC. It translates to CASSLAGARYNEQFF.

J is TRBJ1-2 and V is TRBV4-2; TRBD1 aligns across 9 bases. CDR1 and CDR2 from the germline V gene are LGHNA and YNFKEQ. The CDR3 is 15 residues long. V lost 1 base and J lost 7; bases outside the gene matches: 7. In nucleotides, the CDR3 is TGTGCCAGCAGCCAAGTTGTACAGGGGGCGGTTGGCTACACCTTC. It is translated as CASSQVVQGAVGYTF.

The V gene is TRBV5-4, the J gene TRBJ1-3, with a possible D match to TRBD1 (5 bases). Germline loops: CDR1 SGHNT, CDR2 YYREEE (reference sequence). The CDR3 covers 16 residues. With 0 bases removed from V and 2 bases from J, the gap between germline ends came to 12 bases. The CDR3 here is CASSLDQGRTGNTIYF. As DNA, the CDR3 is TGTGCCAGCAGCTTGGACCAGGGTAGGACTGGAAACACCATATATTTT.

The sample holds one count of this clone. The chain uses TRBV19 and TRBJ2-7; 11 bases fit TRBD2. After removal of 5 bases from V and 2 bases from J, the junction contained 5 bases not matched to a gene. CDR3 size: 15 residues. Germline V gene lookup returns CDR1 LNHDA and CDR2 SQIVND (reference sequence). In nucleotides, the CDR3 is TGTGCCAGTAGTTCGAGACTAGCGGGGACCTACGAGCAGTACTTC. As protein: CASSSRLAGTYEQYF.

CDR3: CASSRWASEGYNEQFF. The DNA of the CDR3 is TGCGCCAGCAGCCGATGGGCCTCCGAGGGCTACAATGAGCAGTTCTTC. The chain combines TRBV5-1 with TRBJ2-1; perhaps TRBD2 as D (5 bases). Germline CDR1 SGHRS, CDR2 YFSETQ. The CDR3 is 16 residues long. Trimming cost V 4 bases and J 3 bases, with 17 bases left between them.

The V and J genes are TRBV19 and TRBJ1-5; no firm D call. The CDR3 runs 16 residues. Germline V gene data show CDR1 as LNHDA and CDR2 as SQIVND (reference sequence). Deletions cut 3 bases from V and 5 bases from J, with 17 bases between. The CDR3 spells CASSIRVWYDDQPQHF. The CDR3 DNA is TGTGCCAGTAGTATTCGGGTATGGTATGACGATCAGCCCCAGCATTTT.

This rearrangement joins TRBV5-1 to TRBJ2-5; D call uncertain. The CDR3 sequence is 13 residues long. The V gene's germline CDR1 is SGHRS and CDR2 YFSETQ. Trimming took 2 bases from V and 5 from J, leaving 10 bases between them. As DNA, the CDR3 is TGCGCCAGCAGCTTCGGGTCAGGCGAGACCCAGTACTTC. Its translation is CASSFGSGETQYF.

The chain recombines TRBV20-1 with TRBJ2-1, with TRBD2 matching 10 bases. The V gene's germline CDR1 is DFQATT and CDR2 SNEGSKA (reference sequence). The V and J ends lost 3 bases and 2 bases, in that order; junction bases with no gene match: 10. The CDR3 length is 17 residues. CDR3 residues: CSASLRVAGGPYNEQFF. The CDR3 DNA sequence: TGCAGTGCTAGTCTTCGGGTAGCGGGAGGCCCCTACAATGAGCAGTTCTTC.

V usage is TRBV7-8 and J usage is TRBJ2-7; 11 bases are shared with TRBD1. Germline CDR1 reads SGHVS; CDR2 reads FQNEAQ. V lost 2 bases and J lost 5; bases outside the gene matches: 2. The CDR3 is 14 amino acids. The CDR3 loop reads CASSLRDRGNEQYF. The CDR3 DNA sequence: TGTGCCAGCAGCTTAAGGGACAGGGGGAACGAGCAGTACTTC.

The rearrangement uses TRBV24-1 and TRBJ2-6, with 7 positions matching TRBD1. Germline CDR1 reads KGHDR; CDR2 reads SFDVKD. CDR3 length: 14 residues. The ends lost 10 bases at V and 0 bases at J; junction bases unmatched: 2. The CDR3 loop reads CATGQASGANVLTF. The CDR3 DNA follows: TGTGCCACAGGACAGGCCTCTGGGGCCAACGTCCTGACTTTC.

The chain joins TRBV29-1 to TRBJ2-1; 9 bases are a match to TRBD1. The germline V gene encodes CDR1 SQVTM and CDR2 ANQGSEA. The junction had 7 bases not matched to a gene; V was cut back by 7 bases and J by 6 bases. The CDR3 is made up of 13 amino acids. CDR3 nucleotide sequence: TGCAGCGCTCTGGGACAGGGTCCCAATGAGCAGTTCTTC. It codes for CSALGQGPNEQFF.

J is TRBJ1-5 and V is TRBV29-1; tentative D call: TRBD1 (5 bases). Trimming took 6 bases from V and 3 from J, leaving 30 bases between them. Per the germline V gene, CDR1 is SQVTM and CDR2 is ANQGSEA. This CDR3 spans 19 amino acids. CDR3 amino acids: CSVYIPWGVGHTLNQPQHF. CDR3 in DNA: TGCAGCGTATACATCCCCTGGGGGGTTGGACACACTCTCAATCAGCCCCAGCATTTT. Drawing the rest from reference TRBV29-1 and TRBJ1-5, the complete variable domain is SAVISQKPSRDICQRGTSLTIQCQVDSQVTMMFWYRQQPGQSLTLIATANQGSEATYESGFVIDKFPISRPNLTFSTLTVSNMSPEDSSIYLCSVYIPWGVGHTLNQPQHFGDGTRLSIL.

This chain joins TRBV19 and TRBJ1-5, with D possibly being TRBD1 (5 bases). The CDR3 sequence is 15 residues long. Trimming pared 6 bases from V and 4 bases from J, leaving 16 bases between. Germline V gene lookup returns CDR1 LNHDA and CDR2 SQIVND (reference sequence). The DNA of the CDR3 is TGTGCCAGTAGCCGCTTCGACAGCGTTAATCAGCCCCAGCATTTT. It specifies CASSRFDSVNQPQHF.

The rearrangement links TRBV28 to TRBJ2-7, with D perhaps matching TRBD1 (6 bases). The CDR3 sequence is 14 residues long. CDR1 is MDHEN, CDR2 SYDVKM, per germline. V was clipped by 2 bases and J by 3 bases, with 11 bases between them. CDR3 DNA: TGTGCCAGCAGTTTAGGGGACATCGGCTACGAGCAGTACTTC. This sequence encodes CASSLGDIGYEQYF.

The chain couples TRBV2 to TRBJ2-7; possibly TRBD1 or TRBD2 for D (7 bases each). The CDR3 length is 14 residues. Germline V gene data show CDR1 as SNHLY and CDR2 as FYNNEI. V was trimmed by 8 bases and J by 0 bases, leaving 14 bases between them. CDR3 sequence (DNA): TGTGCCAGCGCCAGGGGGGGCAGCTCCTACGAGCAGTACTTC. It encodes CASARGGSSYEQYF. The full variable domain, its missing parts supplied by reference TRBV2 and TRBJ2-7, is EPEVTQTPSHQVTQMGQEVILRCVPISNHLYFYWYRQILGQKVEFLVSFYNNEISEKSEIFDDQFSVERPDGSNFTLKIRSTKLEDSAMYFCASARGGSSYEQYFGPGTRLTVT.

The chain uses TRBV5-6 and TRBJ2-2; D call uncertain. CDR1 is SGHDT, CDR2 YYEEEE, per germline. CDR3 length equals 13 residues. V was pared by 1 base and J by 4 bases, with 5 bases between. CDR3 sequence: CASSLLTTGELFF. The DNA of the CDR3 is TGTGCCAGCAGCTTGCTTACCACCGGGGAGCTGTTTTTT.

V usage is TRBV7-9 and J usage is TRBJ2-2; TRBD2 aligns across 7 bases. Germline CDR1 is SEHNR and CDR2 is FQNEAQ (reference sequence). This CDR3 is built from 15 residues. J gave up 7 bases and V 5 bases, and 10 bases lay outside the gene matches. CDR3 nucleotides: TGTGCCAGCAGCCCTTGGACTAGTGATCACGGGGAGCTGTTTTTT. Translated, it gives CASSPWTSDHGELFF.

The genes are TRBV4-2 and TRBJ2-2; D remains unclear. The CDR3 length is 15 residues. Deletions cut 2 bases from V and 4 bases from J, with 11 bases between. From germline, CDR1 is LGHNA and CDR2 YNFKEQ. The CDR3 here is CASSQSISSTGELFF. The CDR3 nucleotides read TGTGCCAGCAGCCAAAGTATTTCTTCCACCGGGGAGCTGTTTTTT.

This clone has a single count. The J gene is TRBJ2-1, the V gene TRBV14; weak D call: TRBD2 (5 bases). Germline values: CDR1 SGHDN, CDR2 FVKESK. V was cut by 1 base and J by 3 bases, with 7 bases left in between. This CDR3 is built from 14 residues. The CDR3 is CASSQGTYYNEQFF. The CDR3 nucleotides read TGTGCCAGCAGCCAAGGGACTTACTACAATGAGCAGTTCTTC.

CDR3 DNA sequence: TGTGCCAGCCGCCCCACAGGGAACTATGGCTACACCTTC. This sequence encodes CASRPTGNYGYTF. This sequence joins TRBV19 and TRBJ1-2, with D maybe TRBD1 (6 bases). V lost 9 bases and J 2 bases, leaving 13 bases between the germline ends. Germline V lookup: CDR1 LNHDA, CDR2 SQIVND (reference sequence). CDR3 length: 13 amino acids.

The chain uses TRBV2 and TRBJ2-7; D is uncertain. CDR3 length: 11 amino acids. The V end was cut by 6 bases, the J end by 6 bases, with 9 bases between. Germline CDR1 SNHLY, CDR2 FYNNEI. The CDR3 sequence: CASRVGIEQYF. The CDR3 DNA follows: TGTGCCAGCAGGGTGGGGATCGAGCAGTACTTC.

This chain links TRBV11-2 with TRBJ2-7, with 9 bases identical to TRBD1. CDR1 SGHAT and CDR2 FQNNGV come from the germline V gene. The CDR3 is 19 amino acids. The trim removed 4 bases at V and 3 bases at J, leaving 19 bases unmatched. Written as DNA, the CDR3 is TGTGCCAGCAGCTCCCTTGGGGGGACAGGGAAACCGCGGTTCTACGAGCAGTACTTC. This sequence encodes CASSSLGGTGKPRFYEQYF. Full variable domain (outside the CDR3, taken from reference TRBV11-2 and TRBJ2-7): EAGVAQSPRYKIIEKRQSVAFWCNPISGHATLYWYQQILGQGPKLLIQFQNNGVVDDSQLPKDRFSAERLKGVDSTLKIQPAKLEDSAVYLCASSSLGGTGKPRFYEQYFGPGTRLTVT.